The 27 T cell receptor beta chains below were found in one sample sequenced in a study of CD8+CD57+ T cells in acquired aplastic anemia. It was patients with CD8+CD57+ cell expansion by flow cytometry who were chosen for sequencing. Profiling of TCR beta VDJ combinations and CDR3 sequences used genomic DNA as template. TCRdb analysed the reads with MiXCR anew, one entry per CDR3 protein. The sample lists hundreds of thousands of distinct CDR3 sequences, over 25% occurring once. What was sequenced was sorted CD4+, CD8+, or CD8+CD57+ T cells (not recorded which) from PBMCs. Every receptor here comes from a human donor with aplastic anemia.

This clonotype was seen more than once but under ten times. This rearrangement joins TRBV29-1 to TRBJ2-2; perhaps TRBD2 as D (5 bases). CDR1 is SQVTM and CDR2 is ANQGSEA in the germline V gene. Trimming took off 3 bases at V and 6 bases at J, with 11 bases between the two ends. This CDR3 has 13 amino acids. The CDR3 DNA reads as TGCAGCGTTGACCCCGCGGGTGCCGGGGAGCTGTTTTTT. Its translation: CSVDPAGAGELFF.

The table lists this clonotype with many counts. The CDR3: CAIKGRKTQETQYF. CDR3 in DNA: TGTGCCATCAAGGGCAGAAAGACCCAAGAGACCCAGTACTTC. This chain uses TRBV10-3 with TRBJ2-5; D gene uncertain. There are 14 residues in the CDR3. The germline V and J ends were trimmed by 7 bases and 1 base, with 13 bases remaining between them. Germline assignment: CDR1 ENHRY and CDR2 SYGVKD.

This clonotype occurred many times. The genes are TRBV6-1 and TRBJ1-6; a weak D match, TRBD1 (5 bases). This CDR3 is built from 15 residues. Per the germline V gene, CDR1 is MNHNS and CDR2 is SASEGT. The V end lost 0 bases, the J end lost 10 bases, and 13 bases lay between the germline ends. The CDR3 is CASSEAGGLRSPLHF. CDR3 in DNA: TGTGCCAGCAGTGAAGCGGGGGGTCTGCGATCACCCCTCCACTTT.

The chain carries TRBV7-2 and TRBJ2-3, with 14 bases identical to TRBD2. This CDR3 has 16 amino acids. V was pared by 5 bases and J by 5 bases, with 6 bases of the junction left unmatched. Germline V gene data show CDR1 as SGHTA and CDR2 as FQGNSA. The CDR3 protein is CASSQGLAGAGDTQYF. The CDR3 DNA reads as TGTGCCAGCAGCCAGGGACTAGCGGGAGCAGGAGATACGCAGTATTTT.

This clonotype came up many times. This rearrangement joins TRBV11-1 to TRBJ1-5; possibly TRBD1 for D (5 bases). CDR1 SGHAT and CDR2 FQDESV come from the germline V gene (reference sequence). The CDR3 totals 17 residues. V was trimmed by 1 base and J by 3 bases, leaving 16 bases between them. The CDR3 sequence is CASSLGTGRDLNQPQHF. The CDR3 region has the DNA TGTGCCAGCAGCTTAGGAACCGGCAGGGATCTCAATCAGCCCCAGCATTTT.

The CDR3: CSVLGGSYNEQFF. The DNA for the CDR3 is TGCAGTGTATTGGGGGGATCCTACAATGAGCAGTTCTTC. This rearrangement joins TRBV20-1 to TRBJ2-1; TRBD2 might be the D (6 bases). CDR3 size: 13 residues. V was shortened by 7 bases and J by 1 base, with 11 bases between the two germline ends. Germline CDR1 and CDR2: DFQATT and SNEGSKA (reference sequence).

The gene calls are TRBV30 and TRBJ2-1; TRBD1 might be the D (5 bases). CDR3 length equals 11 residues. From germline, CDR1 is GTSNPN and CDR2 SVGIG (reference sequence). V was trimmed by 6 bases and J by 4 bases, leaving 7 bases between them. CDR3 in DNA: TGTGCCTGCAGGGATTACAATGAGCAGTTCTTC. Its translation: CACRDYNEQFF.

This clonotype appeared a few times. The chain employs TRBV27 and TRBJ2-3; D perhaps matches TRBD2 (5 bases). The CDR3 runs 15 residues. V lost 4 bases and J lost 2, with 13 bases in between. Germline V gene data show CDR1 as MNHEY and CDR2 as SMNVEV (reference sequence). CDR3 amino acids: CASSSFSLDTDTQYF. In nucleotides, the CDR3 is TGTGCCAGCAGTTCTTTTTCACTAGACACAGATACGCAGTATTTT.

This chain joins TRBV12-3 or TRBV12-4 and TRBJ2-2; 7 positions match TRBD1. The ends lost 8 bases at V and 1 base at J; junction bases unmatched: 4. The CDR3 extends over 14 amino acids. CDR3 amino acids: CASQRGRNTGELFF. The CDR3 DNA sequence: TGTGCCAGCCAAAGGGGGCGGAACACCGGGGAGCTGTTTTTT.

The genes are TRBV30 and TRBJ1-1, with D uncertain. This CDR3 spans 10 amino acids. Germline V gene lookup returns CDR1 GTSNPN and CDR2 SVGIG (reference sequence). The CDR3 sequence: CASPSTEAFF. CDR3 coding DNA: TGTGCTAGTCCTTCCACTGAAGCTTTCTTT.

The rearrangement joins TRBV10-3 to TRBJ1-2; D not resolved. Trimming removed 7 bases from V and 12 bases from J, with 15 bases in between. CDR3 length: 11 residues. Germline assignment: CDR1 ENHRY and CDR2 SYGVKD. CDR3 bases: TGTGCCATCAAGGCCAACTCTGGAAACACCTTC. Its protein product is CAIKANSGNTF.

V usage is TRBV30 and J usage is TRBJ1-2; D unresolved. The V end was cut by 0 bases, the J end by 2 bases, with 10 bases between. This CDR3 spans 14 amino acids. From germline, CDR1 is GTSNPN and CDR2 SVGIG (reference sequence). CDR3: CAWSVLGRNYGYTF. For the CDR3, the DNA is TGTGCCTGGAGTGTACTAGGACGGAACTATGGCTACACCTTC.

This clonotype was seen at least ten times. The CDR3 sequence is CSVERQGWGNYGYTF. In nucleotides, the CDR3 is TGCAGCGTTGAAAGACAGGGGTGGGGTAACTATGGCTACACCTTC. This chain links TRBV29-1 with TRBJ1-2, with 8 bases identical to TRBD1. Unmatched junction bases numbered 6, after V lost 2 bases and J lost 1 base. Germline CDR1 SQVTM, CDR2 ANQGSEA. The CDR3 spans 15 residues.

This clonotype was picked up a small number of times. The chain employs TRBV20-1 and TRBJ2-5, with D tentatively TRBD2 (5 bases). Per germline, CDR1 DFQATT and CDR2 SNEGSKA (reference sequence). The CDR3 is made up of 13 amino acids. V lost 3 bases and J lost 5, with 13 bases in between. The CDR3 DNA is TGCAGTGCTAGTCAGGTAGCGAAGGAGACCCAGTACTTC. As protein: CSASQVAKETQYF.

This clonotype has just a few counts. The genes are TRBV15 and TRBJ2-5; D possibly corresponds to TRBD1 (6 bases). CDR1 and CDR2 from the germline V gene are LNHNV and YYDKDF (reference sequence). Deletions cut 1 base from V and 2 bases from J, with 11 bases between. The CDR3 covers 15 residues. CDR3 coding DNA: TGTGCCACCAGCAGAGTAGGCCAGGGGCAAGAGACCCAGTACTTC. Translated, it gives CATSRVGQGQETQYF.

The chain joins TRBV25-1 to TRBJ2-1; no firm D call. This CDR3 is built from 12 residues. Trimming left V 4 bases short and J 4 bases short, with 5 bases between. CDR1 and CDR2 (germline): MGHDK, SYGVNS. The CDR3 sequence is CASSAKYNEQFF. CDR3 in DNA: TGTGCCAGCAGTGCCAAGTACAATGAGCAGTTCTTC. Drawing the rest from reference TRBV25-1 and TRBJ2-1, the complete variable domain is EADIYQTPRYLVIGTGKKITLECSQTMGHDKMYWYQQDPGMELHLIHYSYGVNSTEKGDLSSESTVSRIRTEHFPLTLESARPSHTSQYLCASSAKYNEQFFGPGTRLTVL.

This clonotype is a singleton in its sample. Since a much larger clone is just one base distant, this may be a read error. The chain combines TRBV20-1 with TRBJ2-7; D ambiguous. V was clipped by 5 bases and J by 2 bases, with 16 bases between them. Germline V gene lookup returns CDR1 DFQATT and CDR2 SNEGSKA (reference sequence). CDR3 length: 14 amino acids. The CDR3 bases are TGCAGTGCTCACCGAGGCACGAGACCCTACGAGCAGTACTTC. Protein sequence: CSAHRGTRPYEQYF.

Many counts were recorded for this clonotype. This chain uses TRBV20-1 with TRBJ2-7; the D gene could be TRBD1 or TRBD2 (5 bases each). Looked up from germline, CDR1 is DFQATT and CDR2 is SNEGSKA (reference sequence). This CDR3 contains 12 residues. Trimming removed 6 bases at V and 7 bases at J, with 16 bases between. CDR3 sequence reads: CSAEPGPREQYF. The CDR3 region has the DNA TGCAGTGCGGAACCGGGGCCGAGGGAGCAGTACTTC.

Of note for this clonotype: A clone one base away is much larger, so this may be a read error. The genes are TRBV2 and TRBJ1-3; no definite D call. The germline V gene has CDR1 SNHLY and CDR2 FYNNEI. This CDR3 is built from 15 residues. DNA of the CDR3: TGTGCCATCACCCGGCGGGGAATCTCTGGAAACACCACATATTTT. Protein product: CAITRRGISGNTTYF.

The V gene is TRBV12-3 or TRBV12-4, the J gene TRBJ2-7; D is perhaps TRBD1 (6 bases). The CDR3 length is 14 residues. Trimming left V 6 bases short and J 3 bases short, with 15 bases between. DNA of the CDR3: TGTGCCAGCAGACCGAGGACAGCTAGCTACGAGCAGTACTTC. Its protein is CASRPRTASYEQYF.

This clonotype showed up just once. CDR3: CASSKRIIAGGYEQYF. The DNA for the CDR3 is TGTGCCAGCAGCAAGAGGATAATAGCGGGGGGCTACGAGCAGTACTTC. The genes are TRBV7-6 and TRBJ2-7, with TRBD2 identical over 10 bases. The CDR3 consists of 16 residues. After removal of 5 bases from V and 3 bases from J, the junction contained 10 bases not matched to a gene. Germline CDR1 reads SGHVS; CDR2 reads FNYEAQ.

The V call is TRBV6-5, the J call TRBJ2-1; D remains unclear. Germline CDR1 and CDR2: MNHEY and SVGAGI. Trimming took 2 bases from V and 10 from J, leaving 6 bases between them. The CDR3 has 11 amino acids. The chain's CDR3 is CASSYGNEQFF. The CDR3 DNA reads as TGTGCCAGCAGTTACGGTAACGAGCAGTTCTTC.

The rearrangement joins TRBV5-8 to TRBJ2-5; D is perhaps TRBD1 (5 bases). V lost 2 bases and J 3 bases, leaving 11 bases between the germline ends. Germline CDR1 SGHTS, CDR2 YDEGEE. This CDR3 comprises 14 residues. The CDR3 DNA reads TGTGCCAGCAGCTTCGGCAGGGTCAAAGAGACCCAGTACTTC. It yields the protein CASSFGRVKETQYF.

There are a few counts of this clonotype. The V and J genes are TRBV6-1 and TRBJ2-2; 16 nucleotides agree with TRBD2. The CDR3 totals 20 residues. Germline CDR1 is MNHNS and CDR2 is SASEGT. After removal of 5 bases from V and 0 bases from J, the junction contained 9 bases not matched to a gene. DNA for the CDR3: TGTGCCAGCAGTCAGACCGGGACTAGCGGGGGGGCCGCGAACACCGGGGAGCTGTTTTTT. Residues: CASSQTGTSGGAANTGELFF.

This clonotype showed up many times. An end of the junction differs from the germline gene, which may be a read error. J is TRBJ1-6 and V is TRBV7-2, with D maybe TRBD1 (6 bases). Germline CDR1 SGHTA, CDR2 FQGNSA. This CDR3 spans 13 amino acids. In DNA, the CDR3 is TGTGCCAGCAGCTTAGAGTTTCGGGACATCCCCTATTTT. Protein: CASSLEFRDIPYF.

The gene calls are TRBV6-1 and TRBJ1-2, with 8 bases aligning to TRBD1. V was pared by 0 bases and J by 4 bases, with 13 bases of the junction left unmatched. CDR3 length: 18 residues. Germline loops: CDR1 MNHNS, CDR2 SASEGT. CDR3 sequence: CASSEAPLVDRGGYGYTF. The DNA for the CDR3 is TGTGCCAGCAGTGAAGCCCCCCTCGTAGACAGGGGCGGCTATGGCTACACCTTC.

V usage is TRBV2 and J usage is TRBJ2-7; D tentatively reads TRBD1 or TRBD2 (5 bases each). V gave up 6 bases and J gave up 1 base, with 16 bases separating them. The CDR3 covers 15 residues. The V gene's germline CDR1 is SNHLY and CDR2 FYNNEI. The CDR3 loop is CASSLSGLTSYEQYF. The DNA of the CDR3 is TGTGCCAGCAGCTTATCGGGGCTTACTTCCTACGAGCAGTACTTC.